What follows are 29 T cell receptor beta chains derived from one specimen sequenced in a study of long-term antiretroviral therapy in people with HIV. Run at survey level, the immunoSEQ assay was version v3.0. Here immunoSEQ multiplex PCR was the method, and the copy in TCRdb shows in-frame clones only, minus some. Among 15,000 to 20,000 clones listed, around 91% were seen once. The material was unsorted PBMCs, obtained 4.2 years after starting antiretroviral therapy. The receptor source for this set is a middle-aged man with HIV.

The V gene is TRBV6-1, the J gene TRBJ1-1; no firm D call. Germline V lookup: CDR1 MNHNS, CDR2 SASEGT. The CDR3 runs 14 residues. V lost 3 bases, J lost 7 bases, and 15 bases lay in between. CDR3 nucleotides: TGTGCCAGCAGTGATGCCTTCCGGGCGGGTGAAGCTTTCTTT. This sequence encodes CASSDAFRAGEAFF.

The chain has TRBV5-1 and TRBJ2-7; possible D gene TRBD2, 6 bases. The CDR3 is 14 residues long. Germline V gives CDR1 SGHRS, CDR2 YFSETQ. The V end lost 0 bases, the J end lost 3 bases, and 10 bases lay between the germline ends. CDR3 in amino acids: CASSLVPRDYEQYF. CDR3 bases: TGCGCCAGCAGCTTGGTCCCGCGGGACTACGAGCAGTACTTC.

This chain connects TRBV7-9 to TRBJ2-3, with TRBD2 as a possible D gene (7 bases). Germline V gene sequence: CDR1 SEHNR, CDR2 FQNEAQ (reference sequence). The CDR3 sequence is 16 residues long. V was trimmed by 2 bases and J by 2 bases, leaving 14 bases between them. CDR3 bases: TGTGCCAGCAGCTTAAGGGAGGGGACAAACACAGATACGCAGTATTTT. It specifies CASSLREGTNTDTQYF.

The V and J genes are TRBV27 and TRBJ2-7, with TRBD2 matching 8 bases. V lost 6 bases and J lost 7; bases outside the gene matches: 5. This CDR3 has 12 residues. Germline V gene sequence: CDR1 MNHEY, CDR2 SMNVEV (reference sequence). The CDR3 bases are TGTGCCAGCAGCAGCGGGGGCGGGGAGCAGTACTTC. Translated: CASSSGGGEQYF.

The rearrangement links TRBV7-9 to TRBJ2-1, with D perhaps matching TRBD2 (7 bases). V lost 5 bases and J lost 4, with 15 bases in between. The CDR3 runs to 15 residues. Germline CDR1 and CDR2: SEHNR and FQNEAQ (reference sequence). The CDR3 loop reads CASSPRGGQYNEQFF. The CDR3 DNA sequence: TGTGCCAGCAGCCCGCGCGGGGGCCAATACAATGAGCAGTTCTTC.

The CDR3 region is CATSGNGPTNEKLFF. DNA of the CDR3: TGTGCCACCAGCGGTAACGGGCCAACTAATGAAAAACTGTTTTTT. The chain combines TRBV15 with TRBJ1-4; the D is unclear. The V gene's germline CDR1 is LNHNV and CDR2 YYDKDF (reference sequence). The V end was cut by 5 bases, the J end by 0 bases, with 10 bases between. CDR3 length: 15 amino acids.

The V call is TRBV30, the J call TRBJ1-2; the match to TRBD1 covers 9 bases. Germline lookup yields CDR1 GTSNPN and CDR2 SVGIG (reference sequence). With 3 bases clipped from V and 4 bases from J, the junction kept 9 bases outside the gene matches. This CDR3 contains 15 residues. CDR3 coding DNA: TGTGCCTGGAGAATGCCGGGACAGGGAGGCTATGGCTACACCTTC. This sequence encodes CAWRMPGQGGYGYTF.

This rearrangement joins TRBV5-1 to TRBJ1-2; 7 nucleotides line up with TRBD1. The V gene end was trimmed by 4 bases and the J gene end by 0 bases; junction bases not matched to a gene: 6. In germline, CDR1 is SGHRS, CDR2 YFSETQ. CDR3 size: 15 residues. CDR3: CASSPDRVSNYGYTF. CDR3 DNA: TGCGCCAGCAGCCCCGACAGGGTCTCTAACTATGGCTACACCTTC.

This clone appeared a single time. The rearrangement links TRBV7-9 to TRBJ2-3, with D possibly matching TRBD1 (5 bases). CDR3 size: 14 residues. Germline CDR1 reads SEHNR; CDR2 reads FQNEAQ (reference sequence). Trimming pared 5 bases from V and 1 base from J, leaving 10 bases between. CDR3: CASSPLRGTDTQYF. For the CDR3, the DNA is TGTGCCAGCAGCCCTCTCAGGGGCACAGATACGCAGTATTTT.

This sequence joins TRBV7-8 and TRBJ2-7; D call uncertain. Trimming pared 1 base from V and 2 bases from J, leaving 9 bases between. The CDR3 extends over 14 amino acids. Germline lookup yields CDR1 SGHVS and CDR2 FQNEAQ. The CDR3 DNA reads TGTGCCAGCAGCTTAGGAGGTTCGACCTACGAGCAGTACTTC. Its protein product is CASSLGGSTYEQYF.

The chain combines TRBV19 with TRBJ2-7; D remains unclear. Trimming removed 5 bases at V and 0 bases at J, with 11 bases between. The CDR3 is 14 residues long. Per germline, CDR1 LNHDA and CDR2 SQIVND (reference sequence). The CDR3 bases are TGTGCCAGTAGTCCCTTGGGATCCTCCTACGAGCAGTACTTC. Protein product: CASSPLGSSYEQYF.

As DNA, the CDR3 is TGCGCCAGCAGCCAAGCCCCCCGGGACAGCTACGAGCAGTACTTC. It is translated as CASSQAPRDSYEQYF. The chain employs TRBV4-1 and TRBJ2-7; 7 nucleotides match TRBD1. Germline lookup yields CDR1 MGHRA and CDR2 YSYEKL. Trimming took 1 base from V and 3 from J; bases not matched to a gene: 6. The CDR3 spans 15 residues.

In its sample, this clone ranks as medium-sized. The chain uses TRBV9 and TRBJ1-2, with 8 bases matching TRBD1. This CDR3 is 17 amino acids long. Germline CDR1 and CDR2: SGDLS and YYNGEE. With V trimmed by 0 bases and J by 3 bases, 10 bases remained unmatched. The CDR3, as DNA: TGTGCCAGCAGCGTAGAGGCAGGGGGCGCCGGCTACTATGGCTACACCTTC. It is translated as CASSVEAGGAGYYGYTF.

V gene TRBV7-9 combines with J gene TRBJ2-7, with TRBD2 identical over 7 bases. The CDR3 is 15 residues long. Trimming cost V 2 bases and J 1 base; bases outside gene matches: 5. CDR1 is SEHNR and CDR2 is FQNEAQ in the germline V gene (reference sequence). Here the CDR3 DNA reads TGTGCCAGCAGCTTAAAGGCGGGGGAATCCTACGAGCAGTACTTC. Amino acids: CASSLKAGESYEQYF. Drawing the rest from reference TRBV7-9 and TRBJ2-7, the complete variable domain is DTGVSQNPRHKITKRGQNVTFRCDPISEHNRLYWYRQTLGQGPEFLTYFQNEAQLEKSRLLSDRFSAERPKGSFSTLEIQRTEQGDSAMYLCASSLKAGESYEQYFGPGTRLTVT.

The CDR3 is CASSPLRGNTEAFF. The CDR3 nucleotides are TGTGCCAGCAGTCCTTTGAGGGGGAACACTGAAGCTTTCTTT. The rearrangement uses TRBV28 and TRBJ1-1; weak D call: TRBD1 (5 bases). Germline CDR1 MDHEN, CDR2 SYDVKM. The ends were cut back, 5 bases at V and 1 base at J, with 11 bases in the middle. The CDR3 is made up of 14 amino acids. The variable domain in full, with the rest retrieved from reference TRBV28 and TRBJ1-1, is DVKVTQSSRYLVKRTGEKVFLECVQDMDHENMFWYRQDPGLGLRLIYFSYDVKMKEKGDIPEGYSVSREKKERFSLILESASTNQTSMYLCASSPLRGNTEAFFGQGTRLTVV.

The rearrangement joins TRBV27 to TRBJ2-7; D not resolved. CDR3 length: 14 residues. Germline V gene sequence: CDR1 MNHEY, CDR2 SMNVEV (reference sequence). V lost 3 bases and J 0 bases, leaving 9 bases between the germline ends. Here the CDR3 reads CASSFGRSSYEQYF. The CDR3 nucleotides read TGTGCCAGCAGTTTCGGTAGGAGCTCCTACGAGCAGTACTTC.

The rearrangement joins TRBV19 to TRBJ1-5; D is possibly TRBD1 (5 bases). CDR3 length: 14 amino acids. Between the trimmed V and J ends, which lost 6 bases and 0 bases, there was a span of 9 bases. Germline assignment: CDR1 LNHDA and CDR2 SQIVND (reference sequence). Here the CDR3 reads CASRDILSNQPQHF. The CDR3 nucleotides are TGTGCCAGTAGGGACATCCTTAGCAATCAGCCCCAGCATTTT.

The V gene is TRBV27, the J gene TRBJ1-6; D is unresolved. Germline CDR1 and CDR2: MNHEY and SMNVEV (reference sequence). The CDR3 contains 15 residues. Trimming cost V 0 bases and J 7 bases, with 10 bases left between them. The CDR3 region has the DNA TGTGCCAGCAGTTTATCCCAGCTCCCCAATTCACCCCTCCACTTT. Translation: CASSLSQLPNSPLHF.

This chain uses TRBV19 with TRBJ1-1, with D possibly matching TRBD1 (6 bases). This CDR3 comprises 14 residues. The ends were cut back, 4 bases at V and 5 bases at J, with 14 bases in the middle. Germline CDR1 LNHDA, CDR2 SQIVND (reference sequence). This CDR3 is CASSRLGGRTEAFF. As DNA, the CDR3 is TGTGCCAGTAGTAGGCTCGGGGGGCGGACTGAAGCTTTCTTT.

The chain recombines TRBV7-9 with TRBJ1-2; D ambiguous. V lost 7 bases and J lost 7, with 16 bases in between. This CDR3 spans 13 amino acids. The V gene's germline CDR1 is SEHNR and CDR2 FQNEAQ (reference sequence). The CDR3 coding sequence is TGTGCCAGCACCGGGGTCGGAGAAAGTGGCTACACCTTC. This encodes CASTGVGESGYTF.

The CDR3 spells CASSVRGDTYEQYF. In DNA form, the CDR3 reads TGTGCCAGCAGCGTCAGGGGAGATACCTACGAGCAGTACTTC. V gene TRBV5-8 combines with J gene TRBJ2-7; a weak D match, TRBD1 (6 bases). The V end lost 4 bases, the J end lost 2 bases, and 13 bases lay between the germline ends. The CDR3 runs to 14 residues. The germline CDR1 and CDR2 sequences are SGHTS and YDEGEE. The entire variable domain, with the rest obtained from reference TRBV5-8 and TRBJ2-7, is as follows: EAGVTQSPTHLIKTRGQQATLRCSPISGHTSVYWYQQALGLGLQFLLWYDEGEERNRGNFPPRFSGRQFPNYSSELNVNALELEDSALYLCASSVRGDTYEQYFGPGTRLTVT.

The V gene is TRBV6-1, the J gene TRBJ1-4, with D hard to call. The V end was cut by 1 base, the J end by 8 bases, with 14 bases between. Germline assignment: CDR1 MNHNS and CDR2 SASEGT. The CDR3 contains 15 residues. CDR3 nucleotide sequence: TGTGCCAGCAGTGAAGGTCGAGGGATCTTAGAAAAACTGTTTTTT. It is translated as CASSEGRGILEKLFF.

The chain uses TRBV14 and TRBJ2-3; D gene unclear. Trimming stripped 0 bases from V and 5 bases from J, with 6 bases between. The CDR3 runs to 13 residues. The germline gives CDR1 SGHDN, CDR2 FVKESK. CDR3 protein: CASSQDMRDTQYF. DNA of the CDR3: TGTGCCAGCAGCCAAGATATGAGAGATACGCAGTATTTT.

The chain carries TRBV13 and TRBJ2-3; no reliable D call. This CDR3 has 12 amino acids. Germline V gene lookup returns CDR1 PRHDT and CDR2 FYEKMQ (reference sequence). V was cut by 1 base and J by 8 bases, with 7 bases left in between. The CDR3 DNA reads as TGTGCCAGCAGCTTAGTCCGGAGTACGCAGTATTTT. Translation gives CASSLVRSTQYF.

The CDR3 DNA follows: TGCGCCAGCAGCCAAGGAGGATCCCAGGACGGAACCTACGAGCAGTACTTC. Translation: CASSQGGSQDGTYEQYF. The chain combines TRBV4-3 with TRBJ2-7; D not resolved. Germline loops: CDR1 LGHNA, CDR2 YSLEER. This CDR3 is built from 17 residues. V lost 1 base and J lost 2, with 18 bases in between.

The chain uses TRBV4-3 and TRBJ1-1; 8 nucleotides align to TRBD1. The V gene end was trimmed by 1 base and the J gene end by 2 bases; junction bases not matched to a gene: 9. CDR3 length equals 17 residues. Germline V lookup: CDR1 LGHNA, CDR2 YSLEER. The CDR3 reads CASSQAETGGANTEAFF. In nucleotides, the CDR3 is TGCGCCAGCAGCCAAGCGGAAACAGGGGGAGCCAACACTGAAGCTTTCTTT.

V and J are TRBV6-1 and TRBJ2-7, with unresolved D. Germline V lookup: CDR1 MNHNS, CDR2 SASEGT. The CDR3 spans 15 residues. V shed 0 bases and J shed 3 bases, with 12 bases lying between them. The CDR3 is CASSEAGPPDYEQYF. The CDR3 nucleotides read TGTGCCAGCAGTGAAGCAGGGCCGCCTGACTACGAGCAGTACTTC.

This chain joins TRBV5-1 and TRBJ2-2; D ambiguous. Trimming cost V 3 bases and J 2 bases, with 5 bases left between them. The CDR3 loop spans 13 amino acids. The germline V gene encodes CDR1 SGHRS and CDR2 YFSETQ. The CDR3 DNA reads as TGCGCCAGCAGCTGGGATAACACCGGGGAGCTGTTTTTT. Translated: CASSWDNTGELFF.

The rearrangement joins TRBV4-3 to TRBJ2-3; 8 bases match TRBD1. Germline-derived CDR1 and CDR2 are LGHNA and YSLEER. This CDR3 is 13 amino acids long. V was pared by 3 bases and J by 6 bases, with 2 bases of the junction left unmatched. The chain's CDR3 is CASSQDRVDTQYF. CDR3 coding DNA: TGCGCCAGCAGCCAGGACAGGGTGGATACGCAGTATTTT.